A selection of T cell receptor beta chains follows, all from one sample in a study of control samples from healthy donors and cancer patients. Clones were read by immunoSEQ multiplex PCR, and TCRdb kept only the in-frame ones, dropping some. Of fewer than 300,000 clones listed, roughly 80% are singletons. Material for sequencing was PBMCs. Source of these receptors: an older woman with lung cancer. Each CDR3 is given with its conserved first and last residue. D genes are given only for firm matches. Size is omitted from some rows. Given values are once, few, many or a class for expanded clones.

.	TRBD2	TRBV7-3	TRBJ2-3	CASSRLGGGAPDTQYF	TGTGCCAGCAGCCGTCTTGGCGGGGGGGCCCCAGATACGCAGTATTTT
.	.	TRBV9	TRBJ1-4	CASSVSAGGNEKLFF	TGTGCCAGCAGCGTTTCGGCAGGCGGTAATGAAAAACTGTTTTTT
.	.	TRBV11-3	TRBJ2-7	CASSLNGYEQYF	TGTGCCAGCAGCTTAAACGGCTACGAGCAGTACTTC
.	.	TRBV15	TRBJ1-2	CATSRDRRAGYTF	TGTGCCACCAGCAGAGATAGGCGGGCGGGCTACACCTTC
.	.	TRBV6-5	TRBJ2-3	CASSSTGWTDTQYF	TGTGCCAGCAGCTCCACAGGGTGGACAGATACGCAGTATTTT
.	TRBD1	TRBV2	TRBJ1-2	CASSADREYGYTF	TGTGCCAGCAGCGCGGACAGGGAGTATGGCTACACCTTC
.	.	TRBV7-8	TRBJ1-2	CASSLEPGSYGYTF	TGTGCCAGCAGCTTAGAACCGGGGAGCTATGGCTACACCTTC
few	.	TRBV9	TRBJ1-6	CASSVDDYNSPLHF	TGTGCCAGCAGCGTAGACGACTATAATTCACCCCTCCACTTT
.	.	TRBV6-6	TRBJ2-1	CASSLGVNEQFF	TGTGCCAGCAGTTTAGGGGTCAATGAGCAGTTCTTC
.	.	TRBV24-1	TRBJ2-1	CATSDPAVNEQFF	TGTGCCACCAGTGACCCTGCCGTAAATGAGCAGTTCTTC
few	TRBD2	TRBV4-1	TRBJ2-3	CASSPPASGGRDTQYF	TGCGCCAGCAGCCCCCCGGCTAGCGGGGGTCGGGATACGCAGTATTTT
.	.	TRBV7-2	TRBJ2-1	CASSLETRLNEQFF	TGTGCCAGCAGCTTAGAGACGAGGCTCAATGAGCAGTTCTTC
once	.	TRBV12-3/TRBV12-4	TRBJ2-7	CASSFFGREQYF	TGTGCCAGCAGTTTCTTCGGGCGCGAGCAGTACTTC
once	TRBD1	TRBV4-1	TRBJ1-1	CASSQDGRGITEAFF	TGCGCCAGCAGCCAAGACGGCAGGGGGATCACTGAAGCTTTCTTT
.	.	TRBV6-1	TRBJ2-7	CASSEATAYEQYF	TGTGCCAGCAGTGAGGCTACCGCCTACGAGCAGTACTTC
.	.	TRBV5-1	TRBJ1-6	CASSSTGGGGYSPLHF	TGCGCCAGCAGCTCTACCGGGGGCGGGGGATATTCACCCCTCCACTTT
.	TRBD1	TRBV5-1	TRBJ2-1	CASSGGTGSYNEQFF	TGCGCCAGCAGCGGTGGGACAGGGAGCTACAATGAGCAGTTCTTC
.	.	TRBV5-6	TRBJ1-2	CATGTGGPYGYTF	TGTGCTACTGGTACGGGAGGCCCCTATGGCTACACCTTC
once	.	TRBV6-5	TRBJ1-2	CASTERGVGYTF	TGTGCCAGCACCGAGAGGGGGGTTGGCTACACCTTC
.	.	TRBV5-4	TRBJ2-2	CASSLDRVGGELFF	TGTGCCAGCAGCTTGGACAGGGTCGGCGGGGAGCTGTTTTTT